The rows below give T cell receptor beta chains drawn from one sample of a study of spatial heterogeneity in lung cancer. TCRdb re-analysed the 5' RACE reads in MiXCR, keeping a single row per CDR3 protein. The data show around 110,000 distinct CDR3 sequences, 9% to 15% seen once. The sample in question was PBMCs, obtained at follow-up. The receptor source for this set is a male donor with early-stage non-small cell lung cancer. Each CDR3 is given with its conserved first and last residue. The order of the fields is J gene, V gene, D gene, clone size, CDR3 DNA, CDR3 protein. A D gene is named only where the DNA matches it firmly. Part of the rows lack a size; the others show once, few, many or a class for expanded clones.

J gene: TRBJ2-3
V gene: TRBV5-4
D gene: TRBD1
clone size: many
CDR3 DNA: TGTGCCAGCAGACAGGACAGGGGAACAGATACGCAGTATTTT
CDR3 protein: CASRQDRGTDTQYF

J gene: TRBJ2-5
V gene: TRBV11-1
D gene: -
clone size: -
CDR3 DNA: TGTGCCAGCACGCAGGGGAGTCGAGAGACCCAGTACTTC
CDR3 protein: CASTQGSRETQYF

J gene: TRBJ2-7
V gene: TRBV6-5
D gene: TRBD2
clone size: few
CDR3 DNA: TGTGCCAGCAGCCAGAGCGGGGGGGGCTACGAGCAGTACTTC
CDR3 protein: CASSQSGGGYEQYF

J gene: TRBJ1-5
V gene: TRBV7-9
D gene: -
clone size: -
CDR3 DNA: TGTGCCAGCAGCGCCGACCTTCAGCCCCAGCATTTT
CDR3 protein: CASSADLQPQHF

J gene: TRBJ2-7
V gene: TRBV4-1
D gene: TRBD1
clone size: -
CDR3 DNA: TGCGCCAGCAGCCAAGTTAAGGGACAGGGGGCCTACGAGCAGTACTTC
CDR3 protein: CASSQVKGQGAYEQYF

J gene: TRBJ1-1
V gene: TRBV7-9
D gene: -
clone size: -
CDR3 DNA: TGTGCCAGCAGCGTCCATGGTGAAGCTTTCTTT
CDR3 protein: CASSVHGEAFF

J gene: TRBJ2-2
V gene: TRBV9
D gene: -
clone size: many
CDR3 DNA: TGTGCCAGCAGCGTTGACCAGCGGACCGGGGAGCTGTTTTTT
CDR3 protein: CASSVDQRTGELFF

J gene: TRBJ2-1
V gene: TRBV7-2
D gene: TRBD2
clone size: -
CDR3 DNA: TGTGCCAGCAGCTCAAGACTAGCGGGGGGATTCAATGAGCAGTTCTTC
CDR3 protein: CASSSRLAGGFNEQFF

J gene: TRBJ2-2
V gene: TRBV6-1
D gene: -
clone size: few
CDR3 DNA: TGTGCCAGCAGTGTTGCCCATGGGTCCGGGGAGCTGTTTTTT
CDR3 protein: CASSVAHGSGELFF

J gene: TRBJ2-3
V gene: TRBV28
D gene: -
clone size: -
CDR3 DNA: TGTGCCAGCAGTTTAAGGTCAGGGAATACAGATACGCAGTATTTT
CDR3 protein: CASSLRSGNTDTQYF

J gene: TRBJ2-3
V gene: TRBV4-2
D gene: TRBD2
clone size: many
CDR3 DNA: TGTGCCAGCAGCCAAGGAAGAAGCGGGGGGTACGTGCAGTATTTT
CDR3 protein: CASSQGRSGGYVQYF

J gene: TRBJ1-2
V gene: TRBV27
D gene: -
clone size: -
CDR3 DNA: TGTGCCAGCAGTTCGAGGACAGCTTCCTATGGCTACACCTTC
CDR3 protein: CASSSRTASYGYTF

J gene: TRBJ2-1
V gene: TRBV4-3
D gene: -
clone size: many
CDR3 DNA: TGCGCCAGCAGCCAAGGGGCACGCGGGGATGAGCAGTTCTTC
CDR3 protein: CASSQGARGDEQFF

J gene: TRBJ1-1
V gene: TRBV4-2
D gene: -
clone size: few
CDR3 DNA: TGTGCCAGCAGCCAAGGGAATAGGGCAATGAACACTGAAGCTTTCTTT
CDR3 protein: CASSQGNRAMNTEAFF

J gene: TRBJ1-4
V gene: TRBV6-5
D gene: -
clone size: -
CDR3 DNA: TGTGCCAGCAGTTACTACCCCCCGGTCCGCCCCACTAATGAAAAACTGTTTTTT
CDR3 protein: CASSYYPPVRPTNEKLFF

J gene: TRBJ2-1
V gene: TRBV4-3
D gene: TRBD2
clone size: many
CDR3 DNA: TGCGCCAGCAGCCAGAGCCGGGGAGGGAATGAGCAGTTCTTC
CDR3 protein: CASSQSRGGNEQFF

J gene: TRBJ2-3
V gene: TRBV10-3
D gene: TRBD2
clone size: few
CDR3 DNA: TGTGCCAACGCCGCGGGAGGGGGCACAGATACGCAGTATTTT
CDR3 protein: CANAAGGGTDTQYF

J gene: TRBJ1-1
V gene: TRBV6-1
D gene: -
clone size: -
CDR3 DNA: TGTGCCAGCATTGGGGGGGGCTTGAACACTGAAGCTTTCTTT
CDR3 protein: CASIGGGLNTEAFF

J gene: TRBJ1-4
V gene: TRBV5-1
D gene: -
clone size: -
CDR3 DNA: TGCGCCAGCAGCTTGACAGGCATTAATGAAAAACTGTTTTTT
CDR3 protein: CASSLTGINEKLFF

J gene: TRBJ2-1
V gene: TRBV30
D gene: -
clone size: -
CDR3 DNA: TGTGCCTGGAGTGTCGGGGCAGTCTTCAATGAGCAGTTCTTC
CDR3 protein: CAWSVGAVFNEQFF

J gene: TRBJ2-5
V gene: TRBV10-3
D gene: TRBD2
clone size: many
CDR3 DNA: TGTGCCATCAGTGAAACGACTAGCGGGGGGCCCGGGTACTTC
CDR3 protein: CAISETTSGGPGYF

J gene: TRBJ1-5
V gene: TRBV4-2
D gene: TRBD1
clone size: many
CDR3 DNA: TGTGCCAGCAGCCTGTCGATAGGACAGGGGGGACAGCCCCAGCATTTT
CDR3 protein: CASSLSIGQGGQPQHF

J gene: TRBJ1-5
V gene: TRBV18
D gene: -
clone size: -
CDR3 DNA: TGTGCCAGCTCACAAAACAGGGATCAGCCCCAGCATTTT
CDR3 protein: CASSQNRDQPQHF

J gene: TRBJ1-4
V gene: TRBV5-6
D gene: -
clone size: many
CDR3 DNA: TGTGCCAGCAGCTTAACGCCCCAACCAAATGAAAAACTGTTTTTT
CDR3 protein: CASSLTPQPNEKLFF

J gene: TRBJ2-5
V gene: TRBV5-1
D gene: TRBD1
clone size: few
CDR3 DNA: TGCGCCAGCAGGGAGGGGACAGGAGAGACCCAGTACTTC
CDR3 protein: CASREGTGETQYF

J gene: TRBJ2-1
V gene: TRBV7-9
D gene: -
clone size: many
CDR3 DNA: TGTGCCAGCAGCTTAGCGGGGAGCTACAATGAGCAGTTCTTC
CDR3 protein: CASSLAGSYNEQFF

J gene: TRBJ1-3
V gene: TRBV7-2
D gene: -
clone size: -
CDR3 DNA: TGTGCCAGCAGCTTAGGGCCAGCCTCTGGAAACACCATATATTTT
CDR3 protein: CASSLGPASGNTIYF

J gene: TRBJ1-3
V gene: TRBV20-1
D gene: -
clone size: -
CDR3 DNA: TGCAGTGCTAGAGAGAGATACAGACAGCTCCGCGGAAACACCATATATTTT
CDR3 protein: CSARERYRQLRGNTIYF

J gene: TRBJ1-1
V gene: TRBV20-1
D gene: -
clone size: few
CDR3 DNA: TGCAGTGCCCTATCTTCAGGGTCCTCGAACACTGAAGCTTTCTTT
CDR3 protein: CSALSSGSSNTEAFF

J gene: TRBJ2-3
V gene: TRBV7-3
D gene: -
clone size: many
CDR3 DNA: TGTGCCAGCAGCTTCCCAGGGGCAGATACGCAGTATTTT
CDR3 protein: CASSFPGADTQYF

J gene: TRBJ2-3
V gene: TRBV10-3
D gene: TRBD2
clone size: -
CDR3 DNA: TGTGCCATCGGCCGGGAGGGCTCCCGCACAGATACGCAGTATTTT
CDR3 protein: CAIGREGSRTDTQYF

J gene: TRBJ2-3
V gene: TRBV4-2
D gene: TRBD2
clone size: many
CDR3 DNA: TGTGCCAGCAGCCAAGCCGGGACTAGCGGGGGACAAAGCACAGATACGCAGTATTTT
CDR3 protein: CASSQAGTSGGQSTDTQYF

J gene: TRBJ2-6
V gene: TRBV6-6
D gene: -
clone size: -
CDR3 DNA: TGTGCCAGCAATCCAACCATCTCTGGGGCCAACGTCCTGACTTTC
CDR3 protein: CASNPTISGANVLTF

J gene: TRBJ2-3
V gene: TRBV10-3
D gene: TRBD1
clone size: -
CDR3 DNA: TGTGCCATCAGTATGGGACAGGCCGGCACAGATACGCAGTATTTT
CDR3 protein: CAISMGQAGTDTQYF

J gene: TRBJ1-1
V gene: TRBV24-1
D gene: TRBD1
clone size: -
CDR3 DNA: TGTGCCACCAGGGACAGGTTTGAAGCTTTCTTT
CDR3 protein: CATRDRFEAFF

J gene: TRBJ1-6
V gene: TRBV27
D gene: TRBD1
clone size: many
CDR3 DNA: TGTGCCAGCAGATCACGAAGGGGACAGATAGTCAATTCACCCCTCCACTTT
CDR3 protein: CASRSRRGQIVNSPLHF